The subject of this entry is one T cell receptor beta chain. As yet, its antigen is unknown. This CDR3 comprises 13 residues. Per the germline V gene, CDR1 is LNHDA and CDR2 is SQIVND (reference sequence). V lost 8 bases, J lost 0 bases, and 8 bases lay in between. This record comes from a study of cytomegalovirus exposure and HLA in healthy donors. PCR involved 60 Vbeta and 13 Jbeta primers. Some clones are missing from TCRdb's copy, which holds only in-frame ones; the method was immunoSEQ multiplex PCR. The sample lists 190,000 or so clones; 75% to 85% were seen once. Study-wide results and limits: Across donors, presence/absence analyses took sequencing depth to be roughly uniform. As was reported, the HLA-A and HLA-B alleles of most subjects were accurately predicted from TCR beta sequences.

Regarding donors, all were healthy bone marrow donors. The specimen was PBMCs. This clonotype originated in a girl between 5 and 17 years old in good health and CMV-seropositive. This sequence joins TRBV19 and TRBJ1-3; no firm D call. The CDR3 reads CASAIDSGNTIYF. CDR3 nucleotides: TGTGCCAGTGCTATCGACTCTGGAAACACCATATATTTT.